This T cell receptor (beta chain) was captured in a study of molecular identifiers for immune sequencing clone quantification (dated by TCRdb to the late 2010s). Regarding the complete study: For a replicate experiment, the RNA from either about 20,000 or 100,000 naive CD8 T cells was divided into five aliquots, and four of those aliquots went on to sequencing. CD8 T cells were used in a methods study to benchmark molecular-identifier clustering-based TCR repertoire sequencing (MIDCIRS) and TCR RNA copy counting.

The paper as a whole reports these results and caveats: In CMV-specific effector cells, over 98% of molecules were held by clones above 20 RNA copies, whereas under 1% of molecules were held by such clones in naive cells. A single cell's worth of spiked-in Jurkat TCR RNA was reported detectable even among around 970,000 naive CD8 T cells. The sizes of highly expanded clones could end up underestimated when identical TCR molecules share a barcode. Without barcode sub-clustering, chimeric consensus sequences inflated TCR diversity; chimeras reached as high as 47%. Naive libraries contained spiked-in Jurkat TCR RNA (approximately nine copies' worth), which is not part of the donor repertoire. Modeling estimated 2.5 to 3.5 recovered TCR RNA copies per cell, compared with around 9.7 by digital PCR, which implies about 30% capture efficiency.

The germline V gene (reference sequence) sets CDR1 to MNHEY and CDR2 to SMNVEV. Counted from cysteine to phenylalanine, this CDR3 has 15 amino acids. The kept DNA is CDR3 alone, 45 bases in frame from the first base. V is reduced by 6 bases and J by 3 bases, leaving a spacing of 18 bases between them. Library preparation employed PCR. Reads for this sample came from an Illumina HiSeq 4000. Bulk TCR libraries were generated as previously described, with the TCR primers listed in Table S5 used. Total RNA was purified with the Qiagen AllPrep DNA/RNA kit. Reads from multiple sequencing runs of the same library were pooled before analysis. Processing in the source paper ran as follows. Only reads with exact TCR constant sequence were kept, trimmed to 150 nt, and grouped by their 12-nt molecular barcodes. Reads inside each barcode group were sub-clustered using a 15% Levenshtein threshold, and a quality-weighted consensus sequence was constructed for each RNA molecule. Non-functional sequences were discarded, and so were lower-count sequences lying one edit away from another sequence. Based on fitting two negative binomial distributions, any barcode sub-cluster with under 20% of the maximum read count was discarded. Starting from the raw public reads, TCRdb applied fastp trimming at Q25, assembled clones with MiXCR and retained in-frame beta chains. Every distinct CDR3 protein forms one entry, paired with its most common genes and DNA. The V and J calls, along with clone size, are taken from TCRdb and not from the paper's own processing. Counted in this sample were just under 650,000 distinct CDR3 sequences; around 20% of them appeared once. The ten top clones hold around 0.9% of the sample.

Libraries of naive CD8 T cells were built from about 19,000 to 1,100,000 sorted cells, with 10%, 30% or 50% of the purified RNA used. On a BD FACSAria II, naive CD8 T cells were FACS-sorted as CD8+CD4-CCR7+CD45RA+ and collected into RLT Plus buffer. Detection sensitivity was tested by spiking Jurkat RNA equal to some 10 TCR copies' worth into samples containing 20,000-1,000,000 naive CD8 T cells. CD8 T cells were enriched with RosetteSep CD8+ T Cell Enrichment Cocktail and Ficoll-Paque, followed by ACK red cell lysis. As regards this clonotype: Its recognized antigen is unknown. The record has no base qualities; no much larger clone is one base away.

Material for sequencing was naive CD8+ T cells from blood, with Jurkat cell RNA spiked in. Sample cell subset or site, as interpreted from the label and publication: FACS-sorted CD8+CD4-CCR7+CD45RA+ naive T cells. The clonotype was recovered from a human donor in good health. Some libraries in this study had Jurkat cell RNA spiked in. The sequence links TRBV27 to TRBJ2-7; there is no confident call for the D gene. CDR3 sequence: CASSPHESVNYEQYF. In nucleotide form, the sequence is TGTGCCAGCAGCCCGCATGAATCAGTCAACTACGAGCAGTACTTC.